This entry is about one T cell receptor beta chain. Using immunoSEQ multiplex PCR, the repertoire was profiled, and TCRdb retains in-frame clones only, with some absent. Seen here are about 50,000 clones, roughly nine tenths observed once, and the top ten hold more than 5%. V gave up 4 bases and J gave up 2 bases, with 12 bases separating them. This CDR3 has 14 residues. CDR1 is SGHNT, CDR2 YYREEE, per germline (reference sequence). This sample is drawn from a study of OX40 agonist ivuxolimab in advanced cancers. This clonotype originated in an adult with an advanced solid tumor such as melanoma, head and neck, liver or kidney cancer. This rearrangement joins TRBV5-4 to TRBJ1-1; the D is unclear. Sample: CD4+ or CD8+ T cells sorted from blood, taken in a trial of the OX40 agonist ivuxolimab. The CDR3 sequence: CASSARAFNTEAFF. CDR3 DNA: TGTGCCAGCAGCGCAAGGGCCTTTAACACTGAAGCTTTCTTT.